A selection of T cell receptor beta chains follows, all from one sample in a study of radiotherapy plus CTLA-4 blockade in lung cancer. Produced via immunoSEQ multiplex PCR; TCRdb's table is partial and in-frame only. This table holds some 34,000 clones, roughly two thirds found once. The starting material was peripheral blood, obtained from a patient treated with radiotherapy plus ipilimumab. The receptors were sampled from a human donor with non-small cell lung cancer who had stable disease on radiotherapy plus ipilimumab. Both conserved end residues are part of each CDR3. The order of the fields is V gene, J gene, CDR3 protein.

v_call: TRBV19; j_call: TRBJ1-2; cdr3_aa: CASSPRDNYGYTF
v_call: TRBV5-6; j_call: TRBJ2-3; cdr3_aa: CASSLVGTGSTDTQYF
v_call: TRBV6-1; j_call: TRBJ2-3; cdr3_aa: CASSEWTGYTDTQYF
v_call: TRBV12-5; j_call: TRBJ2-5; cdr3_aa: CASGSWTAGTKETQYF
v_call: TRBV7-9; j_call: TRBJ2-7; cdr3_aa: CASSRQGGSYEQYF
v_call: TRBV2; j_call: TRBJ1-3; cdr3_aa: CASSSQGAGNTIYF
v_call: TRBV7-8; j_call: TRBJ2-2; cdr3_aa: CASSHQLDSGELFF
v_call: TRBV29-1; j_call: TRBJ1-2; cdr3_aa: CSLESNYGYTF
v_call: TRBV6-1; j_call: TRBJ1-5; cdr3_aa: CASNRAGTGDQPQHF
v_call: TRBV9; j_call: TRBJ2-7; cdr3_aa: CASSARDRSYEQYF
v_call: TRBV6-6; j_call: TRBJ1-2; cdr3_aa: CASSTDRGSGYTF